This TCR beta chain originates from a study of shared clonotypes between healthy human individuals. Germline V gives CDR1 SEHNR, CDR2 FQNEAQ (reference sequence). This CDR3 comprises 15 residues. V shed 3 bases and J shed 4 bases, with 13 bases lying between them. Naive CD8 isolation took CD45RO-negative cells positively selected for CCR7 and excluded terminally differentiated effector memory CD45RA+ cells. Method: immunoSEQ multiplex PCR; TCRdb's copy keeps in-frame clones and lacks some. The table lists about 2,200,000 clones, more than 85% of them singletons. Input material: naive CD8+ T cells from PBMCs. The chain combines TRBV7-9 with TRBJ2-1; possible D gene TRBD1, 6 bases. The clonotype originates from a man aged 18-30 years in good health. Some clones in this sample may be carry-over from other donors' samples. The CDR3 here is CASSLSQGIYNEQFF. The CDR3 DNA reads TGTGCCAGCAGCTTGAGTCAGGGGATATACAATGAGCAGTTCTTC.